What follows describes a single T cell receptor (beta chain). Its antigen is currently unknown. V gave up 5 bases and J gave up 8 bases; unmatched junction bases: 12. The CDR3 has 15 amino acids. Germline values: CDR1 MGHRA, CDR2 YSYEKL. Authors' analysis steps: Per sample, the median was about 95,000 TCRs, with values from roughly 25,000 to 750,000. TCRdb analysed the RACE reads with MiXCR anew, one entry per CDR3 protein. TCRdb, not the original authors, processed these V and J calls. The repertoire includes tens of thousands of distinct CDR3 sequences, less than 8% of them detected once, and 1.3% sits in the top ten. The data originate from a study of human T cells and chemical hapten exposure. Study-wide context: Largely, small differences in pooled library volume made per-sample TCR yields vary.

Study observations and caveats: With DPC sensitization, TCRs exceeding 1 in 1000 frequency showed no change.

This sample's time point: patch test 2, 6 weeks after DPC sensitization. Described treatment: therapeutic diphenylcyclopropenone sensitization with weekly scalp DPC. Blood draws came before every patch-test application. The chain recombines TRBV4-1 with TRBJ2-3; 8 nucleotides align to TRBD2. The input for sequencing was whole blood, taken in connection with sensitization to the hapten diphenylcyclopropenone (DPC). The receptor comes from a woman aged 25 to 45 with alopecia areata. Some clones in this sample may be carry-over from other donors' samples. This CDR3 reads CASSSSLRTSSTQYF. In nucleotides, the CDR3 is TGCGCCAGCAGCTCTTCCTTGAGGACTAGCAGTACGCAGTATTTT.